The present T cell receptor beta chain was sequenced within a study of OX40 agonist ivuxolimab in advanced cancers. Whole-study context: The treatment was a fully human IgG2 OX40 agonist, ivuxolimab. Dose-escalation patients had hepatocellular carcinoma, melanoma, renal cell or head and neck cancer.

CDR3 length: 13 amino acids. The germline CDR1 and CDR2 sequences are SGHRS and YFSETQ. Trimming took 1 base from V and 5 from J, leaving 10 bases between them. With regard to this clone: The antigen is not known.

Whole-study findings and limits: Clonal expansion was among the lowest in partial responders at 0.1-3.0 mg/kg, especially CD8+. CD4+ and CD8+ blood T cells expanded clonally by week 6 at 0.1 to 3.0 mg/kg.

Only in-frame clones appear in the TCRdb table, and some are missing; sequencing was by immunoSEQ multiplex PCR. This sample has fewer than 85,000 clones, with around nine tenths found just once. The chain carries TRBV5-1 and TRBJ2-7; TRBD1 or TRBD2 may be the D gene (6 bases each). The sequence came from an adult with an advanced solid tumor such as melanoma, head and neck, liver or kidney cancer. The specimen was CD4+ or CD8+ T cells sorted from blood, collected in a trial of the OX40 agonist ivuxolimab. The CDR3 sequence is CASSLPGADEQYF. The DNA of the CDR3 is TGCGCCAGCAGCTTGCCGGGGGCGGACGAGCAGTACTTC.